These 5 T cell receptor beta chains were all obtained from the same sample, sequenced in a study of cytomegalovirus exposure and HLA in healthy donors. Primers for the PCR totalled 60 Vbeta and 13 Jbeta. Only in-frame clones appear in the TCRdb table, and some are missing; sequencing was by immunoSEQ multiplex PCR. The sample includes over 35,000 clones, approximately 63% seen only once; the top ten take roughly 3.7%. Sequencing was done on a sample of PBMCs. The receptors were gathered from a man in his forties in good health and CMV-seronegative.

This clone was observed a few times. This rearrangement joins TRBV27 to TRBJ1-6; maybe TRBD1 (5 bases). V lost 4 bases and J lost 7, with 11 bases in between. The germline gives CDR1 MNHEY, CDR2 SMNVEV (reference sequence). This CDR3 spans 14 amino acids. This CDR3 is CASSSPGRNSPLHF. CDR3 coding DNA: TGTGCCAGCAGTTCCCCAGGGAGGAATTCACCCCTCCACTTT.

This sequence joins TRBV19 and TRBJ1-6; the D gene is possibly TRBD1 (5 bases). The CDR3 has 13 amino acids. The ends were cut back, 4 bases at V and 6 bases at J, with 7 bases in the middle. CDR1 is LNHDA and CDR2 is SQIVND in the germline V gene (reference sequence). CDR3 sequence (DNA): TGTGCCAGTAGTACGGACACTAATTCACCCCTCCACTTT. Translating it yields CASSTDTNSPLHF. The complete variable domain, with remaining parts taken from reference TRBV19 and TRBJ1-6, reads DGGITQSPKYLFRKEGQNVTLSCEQNLNHDAMYWYRQDPGQGLRLIYYSQIVNDFQKGDIAEGYSVSREKKESFPLTVTSAQKNPTAFYLCASSTDTNSPLHFGNGTRLTVT.

The chain joins TRBV14 to TRBJ2-3, with TRBD2 matching over 8 bases. The CDR3 has 13 residues. V lost 4 bases and J lost 7; bases outside the gene matches: 4. The germline V gene encodes CDR1 SGHDN and CDR2 FVKESK. In DNA form, the CDR3 reads TGTGCCAGCAGCCTCGGCGGGGGGAATACGCAGTATTTT. It codes for CASSLGGGNTQYF. The full variable domain, rest sourced from reference TRBV14 and TRBJ2-3, is EAGVTQFPSHSVIEKGQTVTLRCDPISGHDNLYWYRRVMGKEIKFLLHFVKESKQDESGMPNNRFLAERTGGTYSTLKVQPAELEDSGVYFCASSLGGGNTQYFGPGTRLTVL.

This chain links TRBV18 with TRBJ1-6, with 7 positions matching TRBD1. V trimming: 3 bases; J trimming: 11 bases; junction bases outside the gene matches: 7. This CDR3 is built from 14 residues. Germline values: CDR1 KGHSH, CDR2 LQKENI. CDR3 amino acids: CASSPTGQITPLHF. CDR3 sequence (DNA): TGTGCCAGCTCACCGACAGGGCAAATTACACCCCTCCACTTT.

The DNA for the CDR3 is TGTGCCAGCAGTGGTCGGACAGCCATGAACACTGAAGCTTTCTTT. Translation: CASSGRTAMNTEAFF. This sequence joins TRBV2 and TRBJ1-1; the D gene is possibly TRBD1 (6 bases). Per germline, CDR1 SNHLY and CDR2 FYNNEI. This CDR3 is built from 15 residues. The V end lost 4 bases, the J end lost 0 bases, and 12 bases lay between the germline ends.